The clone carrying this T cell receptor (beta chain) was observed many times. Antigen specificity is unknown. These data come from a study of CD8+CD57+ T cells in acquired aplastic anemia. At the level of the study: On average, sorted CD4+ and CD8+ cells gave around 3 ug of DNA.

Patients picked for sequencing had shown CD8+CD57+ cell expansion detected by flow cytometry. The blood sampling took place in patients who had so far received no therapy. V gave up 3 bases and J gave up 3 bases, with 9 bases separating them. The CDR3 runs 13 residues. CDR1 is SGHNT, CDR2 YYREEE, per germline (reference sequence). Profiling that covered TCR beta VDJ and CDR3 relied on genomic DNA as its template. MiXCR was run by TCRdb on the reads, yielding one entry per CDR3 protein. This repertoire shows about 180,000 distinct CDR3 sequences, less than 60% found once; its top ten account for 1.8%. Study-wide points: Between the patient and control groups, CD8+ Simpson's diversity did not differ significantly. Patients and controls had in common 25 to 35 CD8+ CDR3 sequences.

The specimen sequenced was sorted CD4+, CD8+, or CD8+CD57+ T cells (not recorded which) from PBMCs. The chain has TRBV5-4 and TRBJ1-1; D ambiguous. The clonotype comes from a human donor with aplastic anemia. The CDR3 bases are TGTGCCAGCAGCTCCCGCAGGTACACTGAAGCTTTCTTT. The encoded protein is CASSSRRYTEAFF.